What follows are 11 T cell receptor beta chains derived from one specimen sequenced in a study of blood T cells in healthy people across ages. The use of a sample-barcoded 5' primer and a J-beta primer mix characterized a second PCR of about 6 to 12 cycles. MiXCR, applied by TCRdb to the 5' RACE reads, yields one record per CDR3 protein. This table has some 1 million distinct CDR3 sequences, roughly 45% appearing once. Input material: blood. The receptors derive from a woman in her fifties or sixties in good health.

The table lists this clonotype with a count of one. The gene calls are TRBV4-1 and TRBJ2-1, with TRBD2 matching 9 bases. The J call may be mistaken, given a closer DNA end match to TRBJ2-7. Germline-derived CDR1 and CDR2 are MGHRA and YSYEKL. CDR3 length: 15 amino acids. Here the CDR3 DNA reads TGCGCCAGCAGCCAAGAGGACATAGCGGGAGCCGAGCAGTACTTC. Encoded protein: CASSQEDIAGAEQYF.

The rearrangement uses TRBV5-1 and TRBJ2-1; no clear D. The germline V gene encodes CDR1 SGHRS and CDR2 YFSETQ. This CDR3 is 13 amino acids long. V was trimmed by 0 bases and J by 5 bases, leaving 6 bases between them. CDR3 nucleotides: TGCGCCAGCAGCTTGGTACCCCACAATGAGCAGTTCTTC. Protein: CASSLVPHNEQFF.

The sample holds a few counts of this clonotype. The chain couples TRBV7-2 to TRBJ2-4; D is undetermined. V gave up 2 bases and J gave up 0 bases, with 8 bases separating them. This CDR3 spans 15 amino acids. Germline V CDR1 and CDR2: SGHTA, FQGNSA. The CDR3 nucleotides are TGTGCCAGCAGCTTACTGGGGTTAGCCAAAAACATTCAGTACTTC. Its protein is CASSLLGLAKNIQYF.

This chain uses TRBV20-1 with TRBJ2-1; D may be TRBD2 (7 bases). The germline CDR1 and CDR2 sequences are DFQATT and SNEGSKA (reference sequence). CDR3 length equals 16 residues. With 6 bases removed from V and 6 bases from J, the gap between germline ends came to 24 bases. The CDR3 protein is CSAGGAGGSLINEQFF. Here the CDR3 DNA reads TGCAGTGCGGGGGGGGCTGGCGGGAGTCTCATCAATGAGCAGTTCTTC.

The chain employs TRBV18 and TRBJ2-7; 8 bases map to TRBD1. The CDR3 contains 15 residues. Germline CDR1 reads KGHSH; CDR2 reads LQKENI. J lost 5 bases, V lost 5 bases, and 11 bases had no gene match. The CDR3 sequence is CASSGLTGAIHEQYF. The CDR3 region has the DNA TGTGCCAGCTCAGGACTGACAGGGGCCATCCACGAGCAGTACTTC.

This clonotype has just a few counts. The chain couples TRBV28 to TRBJ2-7; D might be TRBD2 (6 bases). Germline CDR1 reads MDHEN; CDR2 reads SYDVKM. CDR3 size: 16 residues. Trimming pared 5 bases from V and 2 bases from J, leaving 19 bases between. The DNA for the CDR3 is TGTGCCAGCAGTCTGCACTCGGGACTCATCACCTACGAGCAGTACTTC. It translates to CASSLHSGLITYEQYF.

The J gene is TRBJ1-1, the V gene TRBV27, with unresolved D. This CDR3 has 13 amino acids. Trimming left V 3 bases short and J 5 bases short, with 10 bases between. Per germline, CDR1 MNHEY and CDR2 SMNVEV (reference sequence). This CDR3 reads CASSFVRDTEAFF. CDR3 DNA sequence: TGTGCCAGCAGTTTCGTTCGGGATACTGAAGCTTTCTTT.

This clonotype was observed a few times. The chain is built from TRBV20-1 and TRBJ2-7; D remains unclear. Germline CDR1 and CDR2: DFQATT and SNEGSKA (reference sequence). Trimming cost V 5 bases and J 3 bases, with 11 bases left between them. CDR3 length: 12 amino acids. The CDR3 DNA is TGCAGTGCTCCTGACATATTCTACGAGCAGTACTTC. Protein sequence: CSAPDIFYEQYF.

This clonotype is a singleton in its sample. The rearrangement joins TRBV6-6 to TRBJ2-3, with a weak D call TRBD1 (7 bases). The germline V gene encodes CDR1 MNHNY and CDR2 SVGAGI (reference sequence). The CDR3 is 13 residues long. The germline V and J ends were trimmed by 10 bases and 0 bases, with 11 bases remaining between them. For the CDR3, the DNA is TGTGCCACACAGGGGACTAGCACAGATACGCAGTATTTT. Protein product: CATQGTSTDTQYF.

This chain joins TRBV14 and TRBJ2-1; no definite D call. The CDR3 runs to 12 residues. Trimming removed 0 bases at V and 14 bases at J, with 11 bases between. Looked up from germline, CDR1 is SGHDN and CDR2 is FVKESK. The DNA of the CDR3 is TGTGCCAGCAGCCAAGAAGGCCGTAGGAAGTTCTTC. Amino acid sequence: CASSQEGRRKFF.

The V gene is TRBV20-1, the J gene TRBJ1-2; 7 bases fit TRBD1. The trim removed 0 bases at V and 0 bases at J, leaving 7 bases unmatched. The V gene's germline CDR1 is DFQATT and CDR2 SNEGSKA (reference sequence). The CDR3 extends over 16 amino acids. This CDR3 is CSARDSGTATNYGYTF. In nucleotides, the CDR3 is TGCAGTGCTAGAGATTCCGGGACAGCAACTAACTATGGCTACACCTTC.